A single T cell receptor beta chain is shown here with its context. Produced via immunoSEQ multiplex PCR; TCRdb's table is partial and in-frame only. The sample shows some 340,000 clones, 83% of them seen only once. This record comes from a study of blood T cell repertoires in COVID-19. Overall study: COVID-19 samples collected from the United States, Italy and Spain covered acute and convalescent phases.

Trimming removed 5 bases from V and 2 bases from J, with 15 bases in between. The CDR3 has 15 amino acids. In germline, CDR1 is SGHNT, CDR2 YENEEA. Participants spanned ages about 18 to 90 years and resided in about 24 US areas. Cohort allocation depended upon clinical history that participants reported. Material: PBMCs or T cells enriched from blood (not recorded which). This chain links TRBV11-3 with TRBJ1-1; D gene uncertain. The TCR originated in a woman aged 45-65 years who had recovered from COVID-19. CDR3 DNA: TGTGCCAGCAGCCCCTCCAAGGCGGGAAACACTGAAGCTTTCTTT. This sequence encodes CASSPSKAGNTEAFF.